Each of the 7 T cell receptor beta chains below was sequenced from the same sample in a study of blood T cell repertoires in COVID-19. Only in-frame clones appear in the TCRdb table, and some are missing; sequencing was by immunoSEQ multiplex PCR. This sample has approximately 88,000 clones, with more than 75% found just once. Sequenced sample: peripheral blood. Receptors originate from a woman aged 65 to 85 with acute or convalescent COVID-19.

V usage is TRBV6-2 or TRBV6-3 and J usage is TRBJ2-5, with 9 bases fitting TRBD1. Germline V gene lookup returns CDR1 MNHEY and CDR2 SVGEGT. The CDR3 consists of 12 residues. The ends lost 4 bases at V and 9 bases at J; junction bases unmatched: 3. In DNA, the CDR3 is TGTGCCAGCAGTTGGGACAGGGCTGCCCAGTACTTC. Protein: CASSWDRAAQYF.

The rearrangement links TRBV7-2 to TRBJ1-1; tentatively, D is TRBD1 (5 bases). Germline assignment: CDR1 SGHTA and CDR2 FQGNSA. V was trimmed by 0 bases and J by 4 bases, leaving 9 bases between them. The CDR3 extends over 14 amino acids. The CDR3 loop is CASSLAGGFTEAFF. CDR3 in DNA: TGTGCCAGCAGCTTAGCCGGGGGGTTCACTGAAGCTTTCTTT.

The rearrangement uses TRBV7-2 and TRBJ2-7; 9 bases align to TRBD1. The CDR3 is 14 amino acids. The germline V gene has CDR1 SGHTA and CDR2 FQGNSA. With 8 bases clipped from V and 0 bases from J, the junction kept 5 bases outside the gene matches. CDR3 bases: TGTGCCAGCCGTTTGGGACAGGGCTCCTACGAGCAGTACGTC. Amino acid sequence: CASRLGQGSYEQYV.

The chain recombines TRBV18 with TRBJ1-2; perhaps TRBD1 as D (6 bases). V lost 5 bases and J 4 bases, leaving 17 bases between the germline ends. Germline loops: CDR1 KGHSH, CDR2 LQKENI. The CDR3 totals 15 residues. The CDR3 DNA is TGTGCCAGCTCATCCGTGCAGGGGATTCCCTATGGCTACACCTTC. Amino acids: CASSSVQGIPYGYTF.

The chain is built from TRBV19 and TRBJ2-3, with D possibly TRBD2 on 6 matching bases. V was shortened by 5 bases and J by 2 bases, with 17 bases between the two germline ends. Germline CDR1 reads LNHDA; CDR2 reads SQIVND (reference sequence). The CDR3 extends over 16 amino acids. The CDR3 DNA is TGTGCCAGTAGTGCCACCCCTAGCGATTACACAGATACGCAGTATTTT. Amino acids: CASSATPSDYTDTQYF. The variable domain in full, completed from reference TRBV19 and TRBJ2-3, reads DGGITQSPKYLFRKEGQNVTLSCEQNLNHDAMYWYRQDPGQGLRLIYYSQIVNDFQKGDIAEGYSVSREKKESFPLTVTSAQKNPTAFYLCASSATPSDYTDTQYFGPGTRLTVL.

The genes are TRBV12-3 or TRBV12-4 and TRBJ2-3; D is ambiguous. V lost 6 bases and J 8 bases, leaving 15 bases between the germline ends. The CDR3 contains 13 residues. The CDR3 nucleotides are TGTGCCAGCAGCCCGACAACGGCAGGTACGCAGTATTTT. It specifies CASSPTTAGTQYF.

A few counts support this clone. The V gene is TRBV5-4, the J gene TRBJ1-2; a possible D gene is TRBD1 (6 bases). The CDR3 runs to 13 residues. The germline CDR1 and CDR2 sequences are SGHNT and YYREEE (reference sequence). The V and J ends lost 4 bases and 8 bases respectively, with 15 bases between them. The CDR3: CASSRDTSGGYTF. As DNA, the CDR3 is TGTGCCAGCAGCCGGGACACCTCGGGGGGCTACACCTTC.